This TCR beta chain was documented in a study of PD-L1 blockade in urothelial cancer. Across the study: Male sex and bladder-origin urothelial cancer were recorded for about 85% of the roughly 30 patients.

The time point is: pretreatment peripheral blood. Patients presented with locally advanced or metastatic urothelial carcinoma. Here immunoSEQ multiplex PCR was the method, and the copy in TCRdb shows in-frame clones only, minus some. This sample has 100,000 to 150,000 clones, with about four fifths found just once. This CDR3 region has 15 residues. With V trimmed by 8 bases and J by 4 bases, 14 bases remained unmatched. Germline V gene data show CDR1 as SQVTM and CDR2 as ANQGSEA. The clonotype originates from a man aged 45-60 years with urothelial cancer. The sequenced sample was PBMCs, obtained around atezolizumab (anti-PD-L1) treatment. This rearrangement joins TRBV29-1 to TRBJ2-5, with 9 bases that match TRBD2. The CDR3 sequence is CSLTQAGGRVETQYF. The CDR3 region has the DNA TGCAGCTTAACGCAAGCGGGAGGCCGTGTAGAGACCCAGTACTTC.